This record covers a single TCR beta chain. TCRdb re-derived calls from the 5' RACE reads in MiXCR, one entry per CDR3 protein. The repertoire consists of around 49,000 distinct CDR3 sequences, with roughly a quarter occurring once and the leading ten covering about 45%. The data are from a study of T-cell memory formation after mild COVID-19. On the study more broadly: There were largely donor-specific TCR clusters.

This clonotype originated in a young man who had mild COVID-19 (a few samples of this study predate the infection). Cell type and time point are not known. Source material: PBMCs or a T cell subset sorted from them (not recorded which).

CDR3 sequence reads: CASSLGLAKNIQYF. CDR3 in DNA: TGTGCCAGCAGCTTGGGGCTAGCCAAAAACATTCAGTACTTC. The chain joins TRBV5-6 to TRBJ2-4; D unresolved. Per germline, CDR1 SGHDT and CDR2 YYEEEE. V lost 0 bases, J lost 0 bases, and 4 bases lay in between. There are 14 residues in the CDR3.